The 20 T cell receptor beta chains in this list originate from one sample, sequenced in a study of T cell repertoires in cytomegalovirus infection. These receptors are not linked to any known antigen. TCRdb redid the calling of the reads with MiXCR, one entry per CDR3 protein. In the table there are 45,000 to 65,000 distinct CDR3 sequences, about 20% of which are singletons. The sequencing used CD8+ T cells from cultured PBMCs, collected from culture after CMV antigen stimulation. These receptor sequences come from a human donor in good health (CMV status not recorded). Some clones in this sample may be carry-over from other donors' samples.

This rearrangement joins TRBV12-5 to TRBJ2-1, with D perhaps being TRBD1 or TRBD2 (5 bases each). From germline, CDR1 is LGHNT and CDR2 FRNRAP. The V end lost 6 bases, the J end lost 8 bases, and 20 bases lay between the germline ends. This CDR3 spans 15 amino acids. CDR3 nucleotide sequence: TGTGCTAGTGGCTTTATAGAGGGGCGCGTCTATGAGCAGTTCTTC. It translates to CASGFIEGRVYEQFF.

CDR3 residues: CASSKQGAYGPRNQPQHF. The CDR3 DNA is TGTGCCAGCAGTAAGCAGGGGGCGTATGGTCCTCGCAATCAGCCCCAGCATTTT. The J gene is TRBJ1-5, the V gene TRBV12-3 or TRBV12-4, with 8 bases fitting TRBD1. The CDR3 extends over 18 amino acids. Trimming took 5 bases from V and 2 from J; bases not matched to a gene: 14.

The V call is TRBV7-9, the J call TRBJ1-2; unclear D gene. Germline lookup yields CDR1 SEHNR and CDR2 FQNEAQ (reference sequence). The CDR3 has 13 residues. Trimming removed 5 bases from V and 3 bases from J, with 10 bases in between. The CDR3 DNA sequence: TGTGCCAGCAGCACTACCCCCTACTATGGCTACACCTTC. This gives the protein CASSTTPYYGYTF.

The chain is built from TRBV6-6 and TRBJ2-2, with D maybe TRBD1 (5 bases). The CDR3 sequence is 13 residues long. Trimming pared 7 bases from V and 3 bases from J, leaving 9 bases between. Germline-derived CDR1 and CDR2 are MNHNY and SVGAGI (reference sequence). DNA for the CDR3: TGTGCCAGCACAGGGAAGGACACCGGGGAGCTGTTTTTT. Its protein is CASTGKDTGELFF.

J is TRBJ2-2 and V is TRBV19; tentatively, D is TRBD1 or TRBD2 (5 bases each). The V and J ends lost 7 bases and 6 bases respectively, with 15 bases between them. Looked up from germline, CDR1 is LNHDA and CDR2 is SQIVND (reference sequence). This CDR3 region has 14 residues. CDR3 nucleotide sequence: TGTGCCAGTACATCAGGGAGAGTCGCCGGGGAGCTGTTTTTT. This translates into CASTSGRVAGELFF. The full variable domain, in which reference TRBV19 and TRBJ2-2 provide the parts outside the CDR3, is DGGITQSPKYLFRKEGQNVTLSCEQNLNHDAMYWYRQDPGQGLRLIYYSQIVNDFQKGDIAEGYSVSREKKESFPLTVTSAQKNPTAFYLCASTSGRVAGELFFGEGSRLTVL.

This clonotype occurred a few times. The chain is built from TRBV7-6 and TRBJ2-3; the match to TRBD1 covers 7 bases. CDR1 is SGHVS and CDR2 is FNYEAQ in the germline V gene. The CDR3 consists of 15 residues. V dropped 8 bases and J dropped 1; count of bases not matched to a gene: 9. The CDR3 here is CASRNTDRGTDTQYF. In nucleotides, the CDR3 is TGTGCCAGCCGCAACACCGACAGGGGCACAGATACGCAGTATTTT.

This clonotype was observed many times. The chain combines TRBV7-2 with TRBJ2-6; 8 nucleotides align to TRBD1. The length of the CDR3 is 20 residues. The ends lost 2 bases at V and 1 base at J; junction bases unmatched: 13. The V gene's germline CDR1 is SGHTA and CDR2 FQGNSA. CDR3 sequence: CASSLRRGDRTKSGANVLTF. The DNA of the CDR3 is TGTGCCAGCAGCTTAAGGAGGGGGGACAGGACGAAATCTGGGGCCAACGTCCTGACTTTC.

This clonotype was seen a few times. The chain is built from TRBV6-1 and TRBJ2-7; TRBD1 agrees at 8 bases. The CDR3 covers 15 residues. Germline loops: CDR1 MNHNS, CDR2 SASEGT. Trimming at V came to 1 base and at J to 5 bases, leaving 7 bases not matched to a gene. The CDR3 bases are TGTGCCAGCAGTGAAGGGACAGGGAGTATTCACGAGCAGTACTTC. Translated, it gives CASSEGTGSIHEQYF.

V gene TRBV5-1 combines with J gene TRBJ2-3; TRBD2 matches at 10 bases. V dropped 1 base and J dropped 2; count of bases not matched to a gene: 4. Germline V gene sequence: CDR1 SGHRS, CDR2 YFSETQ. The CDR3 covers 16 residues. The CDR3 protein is CASSLRSGRVTDTQYF. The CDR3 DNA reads TGCGCCAGCAGCTTGAGGAGCGGGAGGGTCACAGATACGCAGTATTTT.

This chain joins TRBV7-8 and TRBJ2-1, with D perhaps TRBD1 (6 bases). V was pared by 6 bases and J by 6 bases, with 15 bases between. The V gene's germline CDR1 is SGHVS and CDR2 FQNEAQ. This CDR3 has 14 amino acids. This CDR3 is CASSFPGQTNEQFF. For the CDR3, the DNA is TGTGCCAGCAGTTTCCCTGGACAGACCAATGAGCAGTTCTTC.

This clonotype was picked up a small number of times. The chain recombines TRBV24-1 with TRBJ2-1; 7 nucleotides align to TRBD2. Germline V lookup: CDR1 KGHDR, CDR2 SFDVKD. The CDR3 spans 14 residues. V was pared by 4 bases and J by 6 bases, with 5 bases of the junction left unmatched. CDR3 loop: CATSESGVANEQFF. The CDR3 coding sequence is TGTGCCACCAGTGAAAGCGGGGTGGCCAATGAGCAGTTCTTC.

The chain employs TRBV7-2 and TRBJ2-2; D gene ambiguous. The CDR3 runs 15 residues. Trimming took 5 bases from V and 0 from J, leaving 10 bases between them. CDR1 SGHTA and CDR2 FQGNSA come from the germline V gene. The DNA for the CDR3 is TGTGCCAGCAGCCCTCGACAACCGAACACCGGGGAGCTGTTTTTT. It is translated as CASSPRQPNTGELFF.

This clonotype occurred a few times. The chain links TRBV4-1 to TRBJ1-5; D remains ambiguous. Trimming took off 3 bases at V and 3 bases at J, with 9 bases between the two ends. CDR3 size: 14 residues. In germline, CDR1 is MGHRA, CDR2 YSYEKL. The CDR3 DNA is TGCGCCAGCAGCCAGGACCGATTCAATCAGCCCCAGCATTTT. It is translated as CASSQDRFNQPQHF.

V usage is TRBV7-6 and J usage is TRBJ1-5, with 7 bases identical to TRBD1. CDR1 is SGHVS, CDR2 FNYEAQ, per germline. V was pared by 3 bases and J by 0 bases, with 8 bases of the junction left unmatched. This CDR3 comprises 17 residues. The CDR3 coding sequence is TGTGCCAGCAGCTTGCGTGCAGGGGGGTATAGCAATCAGCCCCAGCATTTT. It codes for CASSLRAGGYSNQPQHF. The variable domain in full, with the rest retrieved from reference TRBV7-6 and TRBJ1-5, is GAGVSQSPRYKVTKRGQDVALRCDPISGHVSLYWYRQALGQGPEFLTYFNYEAQQDKSGLPNDRFSAERPEGSISTLTIQRTEQRDSAMYRCASSLRAGGYSNQPQHFGDGTRLSIL.

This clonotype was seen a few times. This chain's CDR3 is CASSSTRASAITDTQYF. DNA for the CDR3: TGTGCCAGCAGCTCGACCCGGGCTAGCGCTATCACAGATACGCAGTATTTT. This chain connects TRBV7-2 to TRBJ2-3; a possible D gene is TRBD2 (6 bases). Trimming left V 4 bases short and J 2 bases short, with 19 bases between. This CDR3 has 17 residues. Germline CDR1 reads SGHTA; CDR2 reads FQGNSA. The entire variable domain, with the rest obtained from reference TRBV7-2 and TRBJ2-3, is as follows: GAGVSQSPSNKVTEKGKDVELRCDPISGHTALYWYRQSLGQGLEFLIYFQGNSAPDKSGLPSDRFSAERTGGSVSTLTIQRTQQEDSAVYLCASSSTRASAITDTQYFGPGTRLTVL.

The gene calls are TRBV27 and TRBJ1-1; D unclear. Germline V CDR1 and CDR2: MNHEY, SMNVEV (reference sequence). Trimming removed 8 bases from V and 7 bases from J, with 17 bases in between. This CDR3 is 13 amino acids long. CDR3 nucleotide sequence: TGTGCCAGCTCACCCCGCGGAGGGAGTGAAGCTTTCTTT. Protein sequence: CASSPRGGSEAFF.

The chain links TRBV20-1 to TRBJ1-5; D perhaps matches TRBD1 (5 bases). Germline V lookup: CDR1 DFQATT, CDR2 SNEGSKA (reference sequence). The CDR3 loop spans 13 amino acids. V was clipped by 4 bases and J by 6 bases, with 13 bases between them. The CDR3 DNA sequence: TGCAGTGCTAACGACGCTGGGGGTCAGCCCCAGCATTTT. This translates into CSANDAGGQPQHF.

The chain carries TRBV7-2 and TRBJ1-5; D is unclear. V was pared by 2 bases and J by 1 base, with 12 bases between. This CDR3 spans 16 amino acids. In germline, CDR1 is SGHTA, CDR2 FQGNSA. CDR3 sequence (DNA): TGTGCCAGCAGCTTAAGGGCCGGACTGAGCAATCAGCCCCAGCATTTT. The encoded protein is CASSLRAGLSNQPQHF.

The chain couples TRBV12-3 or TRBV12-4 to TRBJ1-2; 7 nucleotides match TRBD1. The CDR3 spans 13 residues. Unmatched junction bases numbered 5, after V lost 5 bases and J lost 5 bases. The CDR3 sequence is CASSQPGGYGYTF. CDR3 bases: TGTGCCAGCAGTCAACCAGGGGGTTATGGCTACACCTTC.

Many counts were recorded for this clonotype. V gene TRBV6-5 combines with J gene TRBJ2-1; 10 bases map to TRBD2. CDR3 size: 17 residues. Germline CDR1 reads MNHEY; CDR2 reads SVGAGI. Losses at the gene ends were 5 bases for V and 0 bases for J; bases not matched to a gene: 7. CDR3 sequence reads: CASSALAGGDSYNEQFF. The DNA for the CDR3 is TGTGCCAGCAGTGCCTTAGCGGGGGGCGACTCCTACAATGAGCAGTTCTTC.